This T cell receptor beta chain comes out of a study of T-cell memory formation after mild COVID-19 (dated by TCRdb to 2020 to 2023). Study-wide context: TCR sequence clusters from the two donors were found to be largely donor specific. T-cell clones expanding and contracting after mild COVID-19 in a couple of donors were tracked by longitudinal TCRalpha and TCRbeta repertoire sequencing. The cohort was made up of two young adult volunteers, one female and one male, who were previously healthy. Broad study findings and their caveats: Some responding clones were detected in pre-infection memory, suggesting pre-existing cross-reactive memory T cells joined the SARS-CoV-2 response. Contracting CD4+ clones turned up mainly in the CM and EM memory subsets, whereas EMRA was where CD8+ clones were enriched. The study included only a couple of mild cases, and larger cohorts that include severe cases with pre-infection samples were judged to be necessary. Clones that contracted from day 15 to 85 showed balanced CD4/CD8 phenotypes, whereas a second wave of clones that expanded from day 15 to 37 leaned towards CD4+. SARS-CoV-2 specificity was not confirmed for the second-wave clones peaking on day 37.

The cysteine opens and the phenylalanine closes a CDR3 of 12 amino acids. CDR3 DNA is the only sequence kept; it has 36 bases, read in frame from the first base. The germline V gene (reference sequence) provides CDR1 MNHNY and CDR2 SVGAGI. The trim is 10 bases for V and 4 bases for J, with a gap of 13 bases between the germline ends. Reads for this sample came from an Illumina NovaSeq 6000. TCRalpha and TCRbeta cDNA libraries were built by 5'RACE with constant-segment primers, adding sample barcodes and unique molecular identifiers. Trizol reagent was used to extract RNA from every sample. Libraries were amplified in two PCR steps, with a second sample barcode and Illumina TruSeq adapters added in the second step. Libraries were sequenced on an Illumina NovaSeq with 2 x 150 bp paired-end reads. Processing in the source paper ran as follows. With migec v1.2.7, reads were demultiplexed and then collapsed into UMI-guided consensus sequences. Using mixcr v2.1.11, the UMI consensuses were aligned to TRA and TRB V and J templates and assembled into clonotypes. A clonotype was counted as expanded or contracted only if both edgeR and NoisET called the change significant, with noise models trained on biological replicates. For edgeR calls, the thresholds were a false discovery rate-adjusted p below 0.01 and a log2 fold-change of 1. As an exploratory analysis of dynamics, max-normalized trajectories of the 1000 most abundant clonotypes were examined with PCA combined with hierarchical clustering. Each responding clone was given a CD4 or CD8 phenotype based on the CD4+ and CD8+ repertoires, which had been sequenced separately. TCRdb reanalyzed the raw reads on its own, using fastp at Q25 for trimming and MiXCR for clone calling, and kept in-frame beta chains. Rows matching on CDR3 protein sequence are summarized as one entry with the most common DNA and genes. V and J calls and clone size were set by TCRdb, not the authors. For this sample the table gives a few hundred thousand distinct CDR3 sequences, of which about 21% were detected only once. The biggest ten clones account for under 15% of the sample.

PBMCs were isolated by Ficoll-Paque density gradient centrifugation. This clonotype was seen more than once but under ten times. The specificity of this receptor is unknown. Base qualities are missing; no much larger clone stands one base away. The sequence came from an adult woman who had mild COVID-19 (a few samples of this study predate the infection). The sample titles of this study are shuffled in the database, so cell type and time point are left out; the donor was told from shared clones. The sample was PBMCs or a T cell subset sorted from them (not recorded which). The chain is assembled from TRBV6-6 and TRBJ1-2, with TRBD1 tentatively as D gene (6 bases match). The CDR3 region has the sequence CATQAGAYGYTF. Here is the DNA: TGTGCCACCCAGGCAGGGGCCTATGGCTACACCTTC.